This T cell receptor beta chain stems from a study of T cell responses to AZD1222 COVID-19 vaccine. This clone was seen only once. The antigen is undetermined. Study conclusions and caveats: Possibly, clonal diversity was underestimated; donors were largely white British and included more females. An increase in Spike-specific TCR breadth and depth was observed after two AZD1222 doses. A reported finding is that nearly half of spike-specific TCRs target unmutated variant regions. Seropositive AZD1222 recipients at baseline numbered only six or seven.

The CDR3 extends over 16 amino acids. V shed 1 base and J 4 bases; nucleotides not matched to a gene: 2. Germline assignment: CDR1 SGHRS and CDR2 YFSETQ. The protocol was immunoSEQ multiplex PCR, while the TCRdb copy is restricted to in-frame clones and leaves out a portion. Here the sample spans approximately 100,000 clones, around nine tenths being singletons. The sequenced sample was peripheral blood, obtained 28 days after the second dose of the MenACWY control vaccine. The J gene is TRBJ2-1, the V gene TRBV5-1, with 13 bases that match TRBD2. The receptor was isolated from an adult who received the MenACWY meningococcal vaccine as a control. The CDR3, as DNA: TGCGCCAGCAGCTTGACTAGCGGGGGGGAGTACAATGAGCAGTTCTTC. It codes for CASSLTSGGEYNEQFF.